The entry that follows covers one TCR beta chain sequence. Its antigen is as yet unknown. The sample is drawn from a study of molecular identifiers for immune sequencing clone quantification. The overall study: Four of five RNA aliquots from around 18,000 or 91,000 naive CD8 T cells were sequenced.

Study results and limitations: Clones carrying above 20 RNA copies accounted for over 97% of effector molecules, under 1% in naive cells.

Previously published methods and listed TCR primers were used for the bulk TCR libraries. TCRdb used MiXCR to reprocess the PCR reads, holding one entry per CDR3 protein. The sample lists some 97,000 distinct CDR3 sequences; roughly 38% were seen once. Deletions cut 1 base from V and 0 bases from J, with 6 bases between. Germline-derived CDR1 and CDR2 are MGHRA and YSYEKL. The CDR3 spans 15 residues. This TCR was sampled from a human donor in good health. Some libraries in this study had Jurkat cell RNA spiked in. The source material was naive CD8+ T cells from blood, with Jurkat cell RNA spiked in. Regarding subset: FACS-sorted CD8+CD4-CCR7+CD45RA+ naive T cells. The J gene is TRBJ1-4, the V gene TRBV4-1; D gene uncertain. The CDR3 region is CASSQGHPTNEKLFF. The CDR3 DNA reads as TGCGCCAGCAGCCAAGGGCATCCAACTAATGAAAAACTGTTTTTT.